The 30 T cell receptor beta chains below were found in one sample sequenced in a study of CD8 T cells in ankylosing spondylitis. TCRdb recomputed calls from the 5' RACE reads with MiXCR, one row per CDR3 protein. Of 150,000 to 200,000 distinct CDR3 sequences in the sample, about 32% are singletons; the top ten hold 6%. The sequencing sample was made of synovial fluid, either unsorted or a sorted T cell fraction (not recorded which). The receptors were gathered from a male donor with ankylosing spondylitis.

The chain carries TRBV20-1 and TRBJ2-3; tentative D call: TRBD2 (5 bases). Germline V CDR1 and CDR2: DFQATT, SNEGSKA (reference sequence). This CDR3 region has 15 residues. With 5 bases removed from V and 3 bases from J, the gap between germline ends came to 18 bases. DNA for the CDR3: TGCAGTGCTGCTAAGGTCGGGATGCTGACAGATACGCAGTATTTT. Translating it yields CSAAKVGMLTDTQYF.

In its sample, this clonotype was seen a few times. This chain connects TRBV6-5 to TRBJ1-2; unclear D gene. This CDR3 region has 16 residues. Germline V gene data show CDR1 as MNHEY and CDR2 as SVGAGI. V lost 0 bases, J lost 0 bases, and 11 bases lay in between. CDR3 loop: CASSYSFAGANYGYTF. CDR3 coding DNA: TGTGCCAGCAGTTACTCGTTTGCAGGAGCTAACTATGGCTACACCTTC.

The chain has TRBV5-1 and TRBJ2-7; 7 bases fit TRBD2. CDR1 and CDR2 (germline): SGHRS, YFSETQ. The CDR3 consists of 14 residues. After removal of 5 bases from V and 2 bases from J, the junction contained 7 bases not matched to a gene. The CDR3 DNA is TGCGCCAGCAGGTCTACTAGCGAGACCTACGAGCAGTACTTC. It translates to CASRSTSETYEQYF.

The chain combines TRBV11-1 with TRBJ2-3; TRBD2 agrees at 9 bases. Per the germline V gene, CDR1 is SGHAT and CDR2 is FQDESV (reference sequence). V lost 5 bases and J lost 3; bases outside the gene matches: 15. This CDR3 comprises 18 residues. The CDR3 reads CASSQQFAGGPGTDTQYF. In DNA, the CDR3 is TGTGCCAGCAGCCAACAGTTTGCGGGAGGGCCGGGGACAGATACGCAGTATTTT.

This clonotype was observed a few times. The chain recombines TRBV12-3 or TRBV12-4 with TRBJ1-4, with a tentative D call TRBD1 (5 bases). CDR3 length: 13 residues. V was trimmed by 8 bases and J by 4 bases, leaving 11 bases between them. This CDR3 is CASGNRFNEKLFF. In nucleotides, the CDR3 is TGTGCCAGCGGAAACAGGTTTAATGAAAAACTGTTTTTT.

The J gene is TRBJ2-6, the V gene TRBV5-6; D not certain. Trimming removed 4 bases from V and 0 bases from J, with 8 bases in between. The germline gives CDR1 SGHDT, CDR2 YYEEEE. This CDR3 is built from 15 residues. The CDR3 loop is CASSRYSSGANVLTF. The CDR3 DNA reads as TGTGCCAGCAGCCGTTACTCCTCTGGGGCCAACGTCCTGACTTTC.

This clonotype was seen only a few times. The gene calls are TRBV12-3 or TRBV12-4 and TRBJ2-1; 8 bases match TRBD1. The CDR3 is made up of 16 amino acids. The V gene end was trimmed by 6 bases and the J gene end by 0 bases; junction bases not matched to a gene: 7. The CDR3 sequence: CASSQEGQGSYNEQFF. DNA of the CDR3: TGTGCCAGCAGCCAAGAAGGACAGGGCTCCTACAATGAGCAGTTCTTC.

This rearrangement joins TRBV29-1 to TRBJ2-3; D might be TRBD2 (5 bases). CDR1 is SQVTM, CDR2 ANQGSEA, per germline. V dropped 3 bases and J dropped 5 bases, with 12 bases sitting between them. This CDR3 comprises 13 residues. The CDR3 nucleotides are TGCAGCGTTGAGTACGGGATTGGAGATACGCAGTATTTT. It encodes CSVEYGIGDTQYF.

The chain uses TRBV6-1 and TRBJ1-2; 7 nucleotides line up with TRBD1. The trim removed 6 bases at V and 5 bases at J, leaving 12 bases unmatched. The CDR3 loop spans 15 amino acids. CDR1 and CDR2 from the germline V gene are MNHNS and SASEGT. The DNA for the CDR3 is TGTGCCAGCAGACCTACAGGGGAAGCGGGGTATGGCTACACCTTC. Amino acid sequence: CASRPTGEAGYGYTF.

This clonotype has a handful of counts. The chain combines TRBV20-1 with TRBJ1-5; TRBD1 agrees at 10 bases. The junction had 7 bases not matched to a gene; V was cut back by 3 bases and J by 5 bases. Germline V CDR1 and CDR2: DFQATT, SNEGSKA (reference sequence). This CDR3 spans 15 amino acids. CDR3 nucleotides: TGCAGTGCTAGGAGGGGGGGGACAGGGGATCAGCCCCAGCATTTT. It codes for CSARRGGTGDQPQHF.

The CDR3 region is CSALAGAGSTDTQYF. Written as DNA, the CDR3 is TGCAGTGCGTTAGCGGGGGCTGGTAGCACAGATACGCAGTATTTT. The chain carries TRBV20-1 and TRBJ2-3; 9 nucleotides match TRBD2. Germline V CDR1 and CDR2: DFQATT, SNEGSKA (reference sequence). The trim removed 6 bases at V and 0 bases at J, leaving 7 bases unmatched. The CDR3 length is 15 residues.

J is TRBJ1-4 and V is TRBV7-6; perhaps TRBD1 as D (5 bases). V lost 6 bases and J lost 2, with 16 bases in between. Germline V gene lookup returns CDR1 SGHVS and CDR2 FNYEAQ. The CDR3 covers 16 residues. CDR3 nucleotides: TGTGCCAGCAGTAACATGGGGGTAACGACTAATGAAAAACTGTTTTTT. The encoded protein is CASSNMGVTTNEKLFF.

With regard to this clonotype: Since a much larger clone is just one base distant, this may be a read error. CDR3 nucleotides: TGTGCCAGCAGCGTAGCGAACACTGAAGCTTTCTTT. Translation gives CASSVANTEAFF. The chain joins TRBV7-9 to TRBJ1-1; D uncertain. From germline, CDR1 is SEHNR and CDR2 FQNEAQ (reference sequence). The CDR3 is made up of 12 amino acids.

At least ten counts were recorded for this clonotype. The chain employs TRBV2 and TRBJ2-1, with D possibly matching TRBD1 (6 bases). CDR1 is SNHLY and CDR2 is FYNNEI in the germline V gene. Deletions cut 9 bases from V and 8 bases from J, with 14 bases between. This CDR3 has 12 amino acids. CDR3 region: CASGQLPYEQFF. CDR3 nucleotide sequence: TGTGCCAGTGGACAGCTCCCTTATGAGCAGTTCTTC.

In this sample, this clonotype turned up once. This chain joins TRBV6-1 and TRBJ1-5; a possible D gene is TRBD1 (5 bases). CDR1 and CDR2 (germline): MNHNS, SASEGT. Trimming removed 9 bases from V and 0 bases from J, with 24 bases in between. The CDR3 is 18 residues long. The CDR3 coding sequence is TGTGCCAGTGAGGATGAGGGACTCAGAATTAATAGCAATCAGCCCCAGCATTTT. Its protein is CASEDEGLRINSNQPQHF.

The genes are TRBV28 and TRBJ2-3, with 13 bases matching TRBD2. Germline assignment: CDR1 MDHEN and CDR2 SYDVKM. The J segment lost 7 bases and the V segment lost 2 bases, leaving 9 bases of the junction unmatched. The CDR3 consists of 17 residues. The CDR3 loop reads CASSLARGTSGINTQYF. As DNA, the CDR3 is TGTGCCAGCAGTTTAGCGCGGGGGACTAGCGGGATCAATACGCAGTATTTT.

The gene calls are TRBV21-1 and TRBJ1-2. TRBV21-1 is a pseudogene locus. The CDR3 is 17 amino acids. The CDR3 bases are TGTGCCAGCAGCAAAAGCCCCGGAGGGAGTCGTCCCTATGGCTACACCTTC. Translating gives CASSKSPGGSRPYGYTF.

This chain uses TRBV27 with TRBJ2-3; either TRBD1 or TRBD2 may supply D (6 bases each). Trimming removed 7 bases at V and 1 base at J, with 9 bases between. The CDR3 is made up of 13 amino acids. Germline CDR1 is MNHEY and CDR2 is SMNVEV (reference sequence). This CDR3 reads CASTGAGTDTQYF. In DNA, the CDR3 is TGTGCCAGCACGGGGGCGGGCACAGATACGCAGTATTTT.

This clonotype was counted many times. V and J are TRBV7-9 and TRBJ2-3; D is unclear. CDR1 SEHNR and CDR2 FQNEAQ come from the germline V gene (reference sequence). V lost 4 bases and J lost 1, with 9 bases in between. CDR3 size: 14 residues. This chain's CDR3 is CASSWGEGTDTQYF. In DNA form, the CDR3 reads TGTGCCAGCAGCTGGGGTGAAGGCACAGATACGCAGTATTTT.

This clonotype was recorded at least ten times. The chain employs TRBV20-1 and TRBJ2-1; no clear D. Trimming shortened V by 5 bases and J by 6 bases, and 11 bases separated the two germline ends. Germline V gene lookup returns CDR1 DFQATT and CDR2 SNEGSKA (reference sequence). CDR3 length: 12 amino acids. The CDR3 reads CSASDPVNEQFF. The CDR3 DNA reads as TGCAGTGCTTCAGACCCGGTCAATGAGCAGTTCTTC.

This clonotype showed up just a few times. The rearrangement joins TRBV9 to TRBJ2-7, with 8 bases matching TRBD1. The CDR3 is 13 amino acids. The germline V gene encodes CDR1 SGDLS and CDR2 YYNGEE. V trimming: 4 bases; J trimming: 2 bases; junction bases outside the gene matches: 2. CDR3 in DNA: TGTGCCAGCAGCACGACAGGGGCCTACGAGCAGTACTTC. It yields the protein CASSTTGAYEQYF.

This chain connects TRBV7-9 to TRBJ1-2; 10 bases are shared with TRBD1. CDR1 and CDR2 from the germline V gene are SEHNR and FQNEAQ (reference sequence). This CDR3 has 14 amino acids. V shed 7 bases and J 4 bases; nucleotides not matched to a gene: 6. The CDR3 DNA sequence: TGTGCCAGCATCCGACAGGGGGCTCCCTATGGCTACACCTTC. Its protein is CASIRQGAPYGYTF.

This sequence joins TRBV2 and TRBJ1-4; TRBD1 is a possible D gene (5 bases). CDR1 and CDR2 from the germline V gene are SNHLY and FYNNEI. The CDR3 runs 17 residues. Trimming left V 1 base short and J 3 bases short, with 15 bases between. The CDR3 is CASSEGGGQGPNEKLFF. The CDR3, as DNA: TGTGCCAGCAGTGAAGGAGGTGGGCAGGGCCCTAATGAAAAACTGTTTTTT.

This chain links TRBV7-2 with TRBJ1-2; TRBD1 matches 9 bases. Germline lookup yields CDR1 SGHTA and CDR2 FQGNSA. The CDR3 contains 17 residues. V lost 1 base and J lost 7; bases outside the gene matches: 13. The CDR3, as DNA: TGTGCCAGCAGCTTAGTAGCGGGACAGGGAAAAATGGTTGGCTACACCTTC. It encodes CASSLVAGQGKMVGYTF.

The genes are TRBV11-2 and TRBJ2-1, with 8 positions matching TRBD2. The CDR3 is made up of 14 amino acids. CDR1 and CDR2 from the germline V gene are SGHAT and FQNNGV. V lost 5 bases to trimming and J lost 12 bases; unmatched junction nucleotides: 12. The CDR3 loop is CASSPTPGLAWQFF. CDR3 sequence (DNA): TGTGCCAGCAGCCCTACCCCCGGACTAGCTTGGCAGTTCTTC.

The chain links TRBV12-3 or TRBV12-4 to TRBJ1-2; 8 bases agree with TRBD1. The CDR3 length is 14 residues. The V and J ends lost 7 bases and 4 bases, in that order; junction bases with no gene match: 8. This CDR3 reads CASIPDRGLYGYTF. As DNA, the CDR3 is TGTGCCAGCATTCCTGACAGGGGACTCTATGGCTACACCTTC.

This clonotype was seen only a few times. The V and J genes are TRBV28 and TRBJ1-1, with TRBD1 as a possible D gene (6 bases). The germline V gene encodes CDR1 MDHEN and CDR2 SYDVKM. Between the trimmed V and J ends, which lost 2 bases and 6 bases, there was a span of 13 bases. This CDR3 comprises 14 residues. CDR3 nucleotide sequence: TGTGCCAGCAGTTTAGGGGGGCCTAGCGCTGAAGCTTTCTTT. It yields the protein CASSLGGPSAEAFF.

Ten or more counts support this clonotype. The gene calls are TRBV14 and TRBJ2-1; 7 bases match TRBD2. This CDR3 is 17 amino acids long. Germline-derived CDR1 and CDR2 are SGHDN and FVKESK. The V gene end was trimmed by 1 base and the J gene end by 4 bases; junction bases not matched to a gene: 10. CDR3 DNA sequence: TGTGCCAGCAGCCAAGGATCGAGGCTAGCGGAGTACAATGAGCAGTTCTTC. Translated, it gives CASSQGSRLAEYNEQFF.

This clonotype was detected a few times. CDR3 sequence: CASSKALGGLAGVVREQYF. CDR3 coding DNA: TGTGCCAGCAGCAAAGCGCTAGGAGGACTAGCGGGAGTGGTGCGGGAGCAGTACTTC. This chain connects TRBV21-1 to TRBJ2-7; the table assigns TRBD2, which was not confirmed against the DNA. TRBV21-1 is classified as a pseudogene. The CDR3 runs to 19 residues.

The chain recombines TRBV5-1 with TRBJ2-7; D is tentatively TRBD1 or TRBD2 (5 bases each). V dropped 0 bases and J dropped 7 bases, with 20 bases sitting between them. CDR1 and CDR2 (germline): SGHRS, YFSETQ. The CDR3 consists of 16 residues. The CDR3 bases are TGCGCCAGCAGCTTGGAAGGAGACGGGACCCTACGAGAGCAGTACTTC. Its translation: CASSLEGDGTLREQYF.